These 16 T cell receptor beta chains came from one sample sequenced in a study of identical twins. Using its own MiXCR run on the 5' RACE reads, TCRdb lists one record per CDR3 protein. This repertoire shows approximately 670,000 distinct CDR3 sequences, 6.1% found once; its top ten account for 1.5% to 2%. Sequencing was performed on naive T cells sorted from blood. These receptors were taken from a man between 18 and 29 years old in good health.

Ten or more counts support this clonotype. The CDR3 DNA is TGTGCCAGCAGCTTAAGTCTGAACAATGAGCAGTTCTTC. This translates into CASSLSLNNEQFF. V usage is TRBV7-2 and J usage is TRBJ2-1; no clear D. V lost 2 bases to trimming and J lost 5 bases, with 7 bases between them. The CDR3 consists of 13 residues. Germline lookup yields CDR1 SGHTA and CDR2 FQGNSA.

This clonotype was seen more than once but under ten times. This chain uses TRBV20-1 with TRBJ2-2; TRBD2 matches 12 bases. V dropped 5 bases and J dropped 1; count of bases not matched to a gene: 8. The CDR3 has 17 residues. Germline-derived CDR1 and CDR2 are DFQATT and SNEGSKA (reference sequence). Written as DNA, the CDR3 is TGCAGTGCTTACAGACTAGCGGGAGTGGAGAACACCGGGGAGCTGTTTTTT. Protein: CSAYRLAGVENTGELFF.

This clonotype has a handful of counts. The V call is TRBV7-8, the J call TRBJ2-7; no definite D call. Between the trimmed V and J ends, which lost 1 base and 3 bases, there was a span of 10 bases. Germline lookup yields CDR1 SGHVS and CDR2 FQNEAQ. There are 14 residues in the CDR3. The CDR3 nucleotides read TGTGCCAGCAGCTTAGTCGCCGGCCACTACGAGCAGTACTTC. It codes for CASSLVAGHYEQYF.

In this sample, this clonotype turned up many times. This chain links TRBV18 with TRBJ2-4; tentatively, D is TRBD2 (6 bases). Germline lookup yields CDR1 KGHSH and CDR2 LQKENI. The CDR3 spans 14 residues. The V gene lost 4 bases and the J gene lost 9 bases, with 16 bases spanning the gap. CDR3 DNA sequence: TGTGCCAGCTCACACTCGGGACTGGCAGGCATTCAGTACTTC. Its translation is CASSHSGLAGIQYF.

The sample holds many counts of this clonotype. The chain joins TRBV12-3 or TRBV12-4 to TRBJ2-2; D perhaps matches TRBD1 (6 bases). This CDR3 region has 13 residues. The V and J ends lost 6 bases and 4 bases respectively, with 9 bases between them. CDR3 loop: CASSGQLTGELFF. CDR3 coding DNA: TGTGCCAGCAGCGGACAGCTCACCGGGGAGCTGTTTTTT.

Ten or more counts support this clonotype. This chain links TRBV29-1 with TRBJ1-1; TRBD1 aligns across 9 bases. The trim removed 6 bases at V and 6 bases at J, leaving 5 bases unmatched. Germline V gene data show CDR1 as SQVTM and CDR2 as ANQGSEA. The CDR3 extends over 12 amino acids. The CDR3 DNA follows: TGCAGCGTAACAGGGGGCTTCTCTGAAGCTTTCTTT. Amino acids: CSVTGGFSEAFF.

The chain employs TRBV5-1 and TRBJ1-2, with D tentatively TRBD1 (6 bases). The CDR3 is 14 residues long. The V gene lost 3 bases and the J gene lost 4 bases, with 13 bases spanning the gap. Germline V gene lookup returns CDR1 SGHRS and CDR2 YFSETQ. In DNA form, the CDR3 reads TGCGCCAGCAGCTCCGCAGAGGGGGGCTATGGCTACACCTTC. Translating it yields CASSSAEGGYGYTF.

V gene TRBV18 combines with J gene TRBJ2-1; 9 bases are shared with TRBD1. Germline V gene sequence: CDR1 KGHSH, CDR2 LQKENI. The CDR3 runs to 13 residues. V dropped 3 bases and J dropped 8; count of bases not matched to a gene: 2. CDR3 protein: CASSPTGGYEQFF. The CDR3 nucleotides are TGTGCCAGCTCACCGACAGGGGGATATGAGCAGTTCTTC.

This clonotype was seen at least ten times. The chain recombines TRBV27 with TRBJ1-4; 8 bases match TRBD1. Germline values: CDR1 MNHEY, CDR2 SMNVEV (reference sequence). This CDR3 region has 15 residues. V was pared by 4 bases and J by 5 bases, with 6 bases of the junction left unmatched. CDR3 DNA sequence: TGTGCCAGCAGTTCCTGGACAGGGCCAAATGAAAAACTGTTTTTT. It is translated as CASSSWTGPNEKLFF. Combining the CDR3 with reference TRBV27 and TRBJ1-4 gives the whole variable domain EAQVTQNPRYLITVTGKKLTVTCSQNMNHEYMSWYRQDPGLGLRQIYYSMNVEVTDKGDVPEGYKVSRKEKRNFPLILESPSPNQTSLYFCASSSWTGPNEKLFFGSGTQLSVL.

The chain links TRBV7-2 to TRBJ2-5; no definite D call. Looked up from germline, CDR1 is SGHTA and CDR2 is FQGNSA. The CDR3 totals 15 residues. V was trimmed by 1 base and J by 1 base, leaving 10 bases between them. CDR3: CASSLVVGSQETQYF. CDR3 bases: TGTGCCAGCAGCTTAGTTGTGGGTAGCCAAGAGACCCAGTACTTC.

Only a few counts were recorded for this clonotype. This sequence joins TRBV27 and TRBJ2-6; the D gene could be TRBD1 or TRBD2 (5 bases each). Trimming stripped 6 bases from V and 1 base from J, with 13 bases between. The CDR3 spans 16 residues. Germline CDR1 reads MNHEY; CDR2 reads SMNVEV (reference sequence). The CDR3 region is CASRGVKGSGANVLTF. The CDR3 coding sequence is TGTGCCAGCAGGGGAGTGAAGGGGTCTGGGGCCAACGTCCTGACTTTC.

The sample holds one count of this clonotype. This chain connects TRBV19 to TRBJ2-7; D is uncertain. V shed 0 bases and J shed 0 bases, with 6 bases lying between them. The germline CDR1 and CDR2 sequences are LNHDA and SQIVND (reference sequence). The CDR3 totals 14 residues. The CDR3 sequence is CASSIDSVSYEQYF. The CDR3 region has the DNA TGTGCCAGTAGTATAGATTCAGTCTCCTACGAGCAGTACTTC.

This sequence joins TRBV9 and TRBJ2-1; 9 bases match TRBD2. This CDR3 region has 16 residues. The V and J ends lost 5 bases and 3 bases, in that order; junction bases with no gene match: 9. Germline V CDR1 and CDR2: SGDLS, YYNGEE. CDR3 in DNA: TGTGCCAGCAGAGAAATAGCGGGAGTCAGCTACAATGAGCAGTTCTTC. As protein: CASREIAGVSYNEQFF.

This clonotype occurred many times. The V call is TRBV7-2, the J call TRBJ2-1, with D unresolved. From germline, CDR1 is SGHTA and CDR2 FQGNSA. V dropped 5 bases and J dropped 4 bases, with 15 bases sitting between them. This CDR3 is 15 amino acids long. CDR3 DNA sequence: TGTGCCAGCAGCCGGCCCCGGGCTACATACAATGAGCAGTTCTTC. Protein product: CASSRPRATYNEQFF.

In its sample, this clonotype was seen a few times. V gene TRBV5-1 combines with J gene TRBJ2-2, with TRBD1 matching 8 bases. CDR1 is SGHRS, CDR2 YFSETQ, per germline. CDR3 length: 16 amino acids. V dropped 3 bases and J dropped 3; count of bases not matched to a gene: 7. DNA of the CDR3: TGCGCCAGCAGCTGGAAGACAGGGGCGTACACCGGGGAGCTGTTTTTT. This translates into CASSWKTGAYTGELFF.

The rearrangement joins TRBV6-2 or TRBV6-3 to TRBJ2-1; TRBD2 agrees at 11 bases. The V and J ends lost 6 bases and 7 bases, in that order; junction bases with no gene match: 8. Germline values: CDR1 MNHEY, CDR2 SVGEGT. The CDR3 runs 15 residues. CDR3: CASRGLAGASNEQFF. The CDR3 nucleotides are TGTGCCAGCAGAGGACTAGCGGGTGCCTCGAATGAGCAGTTCTTC.